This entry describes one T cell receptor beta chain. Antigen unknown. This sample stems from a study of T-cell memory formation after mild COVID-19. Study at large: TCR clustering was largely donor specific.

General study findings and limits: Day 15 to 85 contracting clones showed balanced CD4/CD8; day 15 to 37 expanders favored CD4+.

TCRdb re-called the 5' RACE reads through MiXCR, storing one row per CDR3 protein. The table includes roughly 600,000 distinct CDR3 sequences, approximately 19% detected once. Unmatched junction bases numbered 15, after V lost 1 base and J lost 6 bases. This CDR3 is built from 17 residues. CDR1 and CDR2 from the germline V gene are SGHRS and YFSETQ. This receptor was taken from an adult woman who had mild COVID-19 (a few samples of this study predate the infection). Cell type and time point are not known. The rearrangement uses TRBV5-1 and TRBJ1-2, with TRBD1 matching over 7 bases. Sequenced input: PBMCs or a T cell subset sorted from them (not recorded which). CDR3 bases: TGCGCCAGCAGCTTGCAGGGGCTGAGGCAGGGGGAGAATGGCTACACCTTC. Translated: CASSLQGLRQGENGYTF. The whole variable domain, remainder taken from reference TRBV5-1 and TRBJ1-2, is KAGVTQTPRYLIKTRGQQVTLSCSPISGHRSVSWYQQTPGQGLQFLFEYFSETQRNKGNFPGRFSGRQFSNSRSEMNVSTLELGDSALYLCASSLQGLRQGENGYTFGSGTRLTVV.